Included here is one T cell receptor beta chain sequence, with context. The CDR3 consists of 13 residues. With 7 bases removed from V and 2 bases from J, the gap between germline ends came to 8 bases. Germline values: CDR1 MNHEY, CDR2 SVGAGI. Clones were sequenced by immunoSEQ multiplex PCR, and TCRdb holds only the in-frame ones, with some missing. The profile shows some 140,000 clones, approximately 87% of them singletons. This entry comes from a study of cytomegalovirus exposure and HLA in healthy donors. This sequence joins TRBV6-5 and TRBJ2-2, with TRBD1 as a possible D gene (5 bases). The source material was PBMCs. The receptor's source is a man aged 18 to 30 in good health and CMV-seronegative. DNA for the CDR3: TGTGCCAGCAATGGACAAAACACCGGGGAGCTGTTTTTT. Encoded protein: CASNGQNTGELFF.